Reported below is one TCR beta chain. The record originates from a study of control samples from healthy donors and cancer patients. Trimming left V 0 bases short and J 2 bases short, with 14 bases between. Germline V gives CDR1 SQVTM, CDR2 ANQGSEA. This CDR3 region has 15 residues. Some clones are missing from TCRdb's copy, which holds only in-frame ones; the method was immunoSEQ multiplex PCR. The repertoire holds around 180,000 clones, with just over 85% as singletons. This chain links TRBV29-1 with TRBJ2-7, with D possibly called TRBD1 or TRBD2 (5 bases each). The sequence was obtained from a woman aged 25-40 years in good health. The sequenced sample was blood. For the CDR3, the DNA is TGCAGCGTTGAAGACCCCAGGGACCCAGCCTACGAGCAGTACTTC. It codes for CSVEDPRDPAYEQYF.